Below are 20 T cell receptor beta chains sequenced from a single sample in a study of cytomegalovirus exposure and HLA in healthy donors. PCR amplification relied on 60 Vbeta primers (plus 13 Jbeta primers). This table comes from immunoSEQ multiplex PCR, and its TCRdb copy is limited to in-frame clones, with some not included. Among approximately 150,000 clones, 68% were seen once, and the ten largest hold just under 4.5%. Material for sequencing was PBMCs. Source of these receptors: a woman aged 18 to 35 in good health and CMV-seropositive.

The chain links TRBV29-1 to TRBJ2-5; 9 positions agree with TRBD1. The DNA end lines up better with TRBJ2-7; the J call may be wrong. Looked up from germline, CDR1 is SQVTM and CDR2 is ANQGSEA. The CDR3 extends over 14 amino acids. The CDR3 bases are TGCAGCGTTGAGGGACAGGGACTCTCCTACGAGCAGTACTTC. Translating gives CSVEGQGLSYEQYF.

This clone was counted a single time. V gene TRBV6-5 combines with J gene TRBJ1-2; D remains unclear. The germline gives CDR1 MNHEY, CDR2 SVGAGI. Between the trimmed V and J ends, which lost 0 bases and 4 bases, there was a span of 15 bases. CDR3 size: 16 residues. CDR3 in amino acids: CASSYSYSPSGYGYTF. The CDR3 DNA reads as TGTGCCAGCAGTTACTCTTACAGTCCCTCCGGCTATGGCTACACCTTC.

CDR3 loop: CASSPEMTDTQYF. CDR3 in DNA: TGTGCCAGCTCACCTGAGATGACAGATACGCAGTATTTT. The chain has TRBV18 and TRBJ2-3; D gene unclear. Germline CDR1 and CDR2: KGHSH and LQKENI. This CDR3 region has 13 residues. V gave up 3 bases and J gave up 3 bases, with 7 bases separating them.

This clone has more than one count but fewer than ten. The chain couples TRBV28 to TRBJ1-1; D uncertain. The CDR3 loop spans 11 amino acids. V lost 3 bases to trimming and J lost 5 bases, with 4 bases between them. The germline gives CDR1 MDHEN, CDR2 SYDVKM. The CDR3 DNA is TGTGCCAGCAGTTTCAGGACTGAAGCTTTCTTT. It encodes CASSFRTEAFF.

Here the CDR3 DNA reads TGTGCCAGCAGCTTAGCTTTGACAGATACGCAGTATTTT. This sequence encodes CASSLALTDTQYF. This chain uses TRBV11-2 with TRBJ2-3; no clear D. Germline CDR1 reads SGHAT; CDR2 reads FQNNGV. V was trimmed by 1 base and J by 3 bases, leaving 5 bases between them. This CDR3 is 13 amino acids long.

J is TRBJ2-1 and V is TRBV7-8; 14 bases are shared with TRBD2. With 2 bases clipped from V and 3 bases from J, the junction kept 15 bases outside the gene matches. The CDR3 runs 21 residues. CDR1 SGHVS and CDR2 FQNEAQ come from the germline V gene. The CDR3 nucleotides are TGTGCCAGCAGCTTAATGCGGGGACTAGCGGGAGAAGGAGTCTACTACAATGAGCAGTTCTTC. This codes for CASSLMRGLAGEGVYYNEQFF. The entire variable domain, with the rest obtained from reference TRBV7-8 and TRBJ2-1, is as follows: GAGVSQSPRYKVAKRGQDVALRCDPISGHVSLFWYQQALGQGPEFLTYFQNEAQLDKSGLPSDRFFAERPEGSVSTLKIQRTQQEDSAVYLCASSLMRGLAGEGVYYNEQFFGPGTRLTVL.

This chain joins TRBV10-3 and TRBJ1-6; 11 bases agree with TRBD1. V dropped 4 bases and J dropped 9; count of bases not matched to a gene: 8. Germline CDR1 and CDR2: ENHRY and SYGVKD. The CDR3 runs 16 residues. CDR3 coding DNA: TGTGCCATCAGTGCGGACAGGGGGCGGTTAGGTTCACCCCTCCACTTT. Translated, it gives CAISADRGRLGSPLHF.

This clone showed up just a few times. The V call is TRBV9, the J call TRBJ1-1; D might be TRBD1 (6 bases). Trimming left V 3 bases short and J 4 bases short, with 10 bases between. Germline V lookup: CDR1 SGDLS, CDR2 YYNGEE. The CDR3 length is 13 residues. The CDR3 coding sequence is TGTGCCAGCAGCGGAACAGGGATCACTGAAGCTTTCTTT. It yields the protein CASSGTGITEAFF.

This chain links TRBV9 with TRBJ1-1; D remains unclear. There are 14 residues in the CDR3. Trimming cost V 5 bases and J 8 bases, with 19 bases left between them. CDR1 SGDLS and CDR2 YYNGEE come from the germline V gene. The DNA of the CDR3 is TGTGCCAGCAGTGCCCCGCTCGGGAGTCCCGAAGCTTTCTTT. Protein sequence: CASSAPLGSPEAFF. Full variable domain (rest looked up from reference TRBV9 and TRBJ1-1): DSGVTQTPKHLITATGQRVTLRCSPRSGDLSVYWYQQSLDQGLQFLIQYYNGEERAKGNILERFSAQQFPDLHSELNLSSLELGDSALYFCASSAPLGSPEAFFGQGTRLTVV.

The CDR3 nucleotides are TGCAGCGTTGCCCTCTCCGGGACTGGTCTTTACGAGCAGTACTTC. It is translated as CSVALSGTGLYEQYF. The chain couples TRBV29-1 to TRBJ2-7, with D maybe TRBD2 (6 bases). V gave up 4 bases and J gave up 4 bases, with 20 bases separating them. The CDR3 runs 15 residues. CDR1 is SQVTM, CDR2 ANQGSEA, per germline.

The CDR3 loop is CASSMAGAPEAFF. Written as DNA, the CDR3 is TGTGCCAGTAGTATGGCGGGTGCCCCTGAAGCTTTCTTT. This chain joins TRBV19 and TRBJ1-1, with D uncertain. The ends were cut back, 3 bases at V and 6 bases at J, with 11 bases in the middle. The CDR3 has 13 amino acids. Germline V gene sequence: CDR1 LNHDA, CDR2 SQIVND (reference sequence).

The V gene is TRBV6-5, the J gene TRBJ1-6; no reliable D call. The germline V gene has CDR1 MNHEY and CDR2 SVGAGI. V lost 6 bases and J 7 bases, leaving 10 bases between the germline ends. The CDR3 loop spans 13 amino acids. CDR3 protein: CASRSAGNSPLHF. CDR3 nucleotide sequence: TGTGCCAGCAGGTCGGCGGGGAATTCACCCCTCCACTTT.

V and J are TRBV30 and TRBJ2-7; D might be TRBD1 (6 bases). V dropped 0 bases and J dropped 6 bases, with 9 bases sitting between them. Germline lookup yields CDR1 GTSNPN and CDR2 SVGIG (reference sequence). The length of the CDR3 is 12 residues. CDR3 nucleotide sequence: TGTGCCTGGAGTGTACGACAGGCCGAGCAGTACTTC. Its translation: CAWSVRQAEQYF. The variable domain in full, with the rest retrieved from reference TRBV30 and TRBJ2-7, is SQTIHQWPATLVQPVGSPLSLECTVEGTSNPNLYWYRQAAGRGLQLLFYSVGIGQISSEVPQNLSASRPQDRQFILSSKKLLLSDSGFYLCAWSVRQAEQYFGPGTRLTVT.

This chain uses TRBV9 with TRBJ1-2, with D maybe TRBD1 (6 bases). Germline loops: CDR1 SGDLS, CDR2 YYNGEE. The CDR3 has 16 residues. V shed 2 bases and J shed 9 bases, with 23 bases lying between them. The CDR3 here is CASSVMDRTRQNSYTF. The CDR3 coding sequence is TGTGCCAGCAGCGTGATGGACAGAACGAGACAAAATAGCTACACCTTC.

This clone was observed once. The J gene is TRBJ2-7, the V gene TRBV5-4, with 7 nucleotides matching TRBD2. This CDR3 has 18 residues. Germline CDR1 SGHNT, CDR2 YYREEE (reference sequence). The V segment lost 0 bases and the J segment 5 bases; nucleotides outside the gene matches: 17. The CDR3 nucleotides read TGTGCCAGCAGCTTGGGGCCTAGCGGAATCGGAGGCAAGAACGAGCAGTACTTC. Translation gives CASSLGPSGIGGKNEQYF.

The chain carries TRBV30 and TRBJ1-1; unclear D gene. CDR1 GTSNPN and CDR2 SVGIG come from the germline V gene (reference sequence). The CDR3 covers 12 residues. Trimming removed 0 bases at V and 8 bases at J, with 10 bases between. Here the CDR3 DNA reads TGTGCCTGGAGTGTAACCTCGGTGGAAGCTTTCTTT. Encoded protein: CAWSVTSVEAFF.

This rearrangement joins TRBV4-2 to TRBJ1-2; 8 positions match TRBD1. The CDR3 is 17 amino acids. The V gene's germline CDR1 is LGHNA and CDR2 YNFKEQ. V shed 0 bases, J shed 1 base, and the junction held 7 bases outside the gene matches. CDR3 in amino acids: CASSQDIGTGNNYGYTF. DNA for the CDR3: TGTGCCAGCAGCCAAGATATAGGGACAGGTAATAACTATGGCTACACCTTC.

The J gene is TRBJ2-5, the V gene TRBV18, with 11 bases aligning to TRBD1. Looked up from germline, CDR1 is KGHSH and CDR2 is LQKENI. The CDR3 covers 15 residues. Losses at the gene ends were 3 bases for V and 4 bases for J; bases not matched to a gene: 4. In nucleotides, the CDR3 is TGTGCCAGCTCACCTCGGGGACAGGGGGGAGAGACCCAGTACTTC. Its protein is CASSPRGQGGETQYF.

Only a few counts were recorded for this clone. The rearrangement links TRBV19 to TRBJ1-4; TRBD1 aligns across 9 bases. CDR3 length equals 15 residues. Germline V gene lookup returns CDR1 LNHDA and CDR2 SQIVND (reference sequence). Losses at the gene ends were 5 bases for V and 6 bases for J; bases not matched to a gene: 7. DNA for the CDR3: TGTGCCAGTAGTGCTTATTACAGGGGGCATGAAAAACTGTTTTTT. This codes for CASSAYYRGHEKLFF.

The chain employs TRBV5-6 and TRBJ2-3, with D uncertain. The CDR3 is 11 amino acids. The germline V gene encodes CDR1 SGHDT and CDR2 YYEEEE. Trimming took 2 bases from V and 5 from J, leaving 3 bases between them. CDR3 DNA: TGTGCCAGCAGCTTCAGAGATACGCAGTATTTT. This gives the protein CASSFRDTQYF. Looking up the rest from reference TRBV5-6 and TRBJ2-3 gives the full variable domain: DAGVTQSPTHLIKTRGQQVTLRCSPKSGHDTVSWYQQALGQGPQFIFQYYEEEERQRGNFPDRFSGHQFPNYSSELNVNALLLGDSALYLCASSFRDTQYFGPGTRLTVL.